The TCR beta chain under discussion was sequenced for a study of CD8+ T cells in alopecia areata. The study, taken as a whole, reports: Patients showed less clear TCR sequence sharing than mice, possibly partly because of HLA diversity. Normal skin contains resident alphabeta T cells, and these are also sequenced in scalp samples. Normal scalp showed lower clonality than lesional scalp, especially alopecia totalis/universalis.

Extracted RNA was reverse transcribed, and the resulting cDNA served as sequencing template. This table comes from immunoSEQ multiplex PCR, and its TCRdb copy is limited to in-frame clones, with some not included. Here the sample spans about 97,000 clones, less than 50% being singletons. This clone was detected only a few times. Its antigen remains unknown. J gave up 3 bases and V 7 bases, and 9 bases lay outside the gene matches. The CDR3 extends over 16 amino acids. CDR1 and CDR2 from the germline V gene are ENHRY and SYGVKD. The chain carries TRBV10-3 and TRBJ2-3, with 11 bases matching TRBD2. Sequenced material: CD4+ T cells sorted from blood. The TCR originated in a human donor with alopecia areata. The CDR3, as DNA: TGTGCCATCACCTCAAGACTAGCGGGACGAACAGATACGCAGTATTTT. Encoded protein: CAITSRLAGRTDTQYF.